This is a list of T cell receptor beta chains from one sample in a study of HIV-infected patients and healthy controls. TCRdb passed the 5' RACE reads through MiXCR, listing each CDR3 protein once. The sample carries around 67,000 distinct CDR3 sequences, approximately 16% recorded once. Sequencing was done on a sample of CD4+ T cells from blood. These receptors originate from a human donor in good health. The CDR3 runs from the conserved cysteine through the conserved F or W. D genes are given only for firm matches. Size tells how often a clone was seen (once, few, many) or the class of an expanded clone, and some rows leave it out.

TRBV12-3/TRBV12-4,few,TRBJ2-6,.,TGTGCCAGCACCGGTGGACGCTCTGGGGCCAACGTCCTGACTTTC,CASTGGRSGANVLTF
TRBV11-2,.,TRBJ1-1,TRBD1,TGTGCCAGCAGCTCGGCGAGACAGGGGGCGGTCACTGAAGCTTTCTTT,CASSSARQGAVTEAFF
TRBV6-6,.,TRBJ1-6,.,TGTGCCAGCAGGGTCAGGGGTCCCCTCCACTTT,CASRVRGPLHF
TRBV12-3/TRBV12-4,few,TRBJ2-2,.,TGTGCCAGCAGTTCGCCACAAAGTACAGGGAACCCCGGGGAGCTGTTTTTT,CASSSPQSTGNPGELFF
TRBV4-1,few,TRBJ2-6,.,TGCGCCAGCAGCCCGTCAGATAGACGGACCCATTCTGGGGCCAACGTCCTGACTTTC,CASSPSDRRTHSGANVLTF
TRBV12-3/TRBV12-4,.,TRBJ2-1,TRBD1,TGTGCCAGCAGTCCCCGGACAGGGGCCAATGAGCAGTTCTTC,CASSPRTGANEQFF
TRBV6-2/TRBV6-3,.,TRBJ2-1,TRBD1,TGTGCCAGCAGTTTGGGACAGGGGAGCTCCTACAATGAGCAGTTCTTC,CASSLGQGSSYNEQFF
TRBV5-1,.,TRBJ2-7,TRBD2,TGCGCCAGCAGCTTGGAGTCAGCGGGAGGCTACGAGCAGTACTTC,CASSLESAGGYEQYF
TRBV19,few,TRBJ2-7,.,TGTGCCAGTAGTATCGGAGGGTCGGGGTTGTACGAGCAGTACTTC,CASSIGGSGLYEQYF
TRBV7-9,many,TRBJ2-7,.,TGTGCCAGCAGCTTCAGTCGGGGTAGGCTTACCTACGAGCAGTACTTC,CASSFSRGRLTYEQYF
TRBV20-1,few,TRBJ1-1,.,TGCAGTGCTAGAGATCGGGGGGCGGGCACTGAAGCTTTCTTT,CSARDRGAGTEAFF
TRBV4-1,few,TRBJ1-5,.,TGCGCCAGCAGCCCCGCAGGGGATCAGCCCCAGCATTTT,CASSPAGDQPQHF
TRBV29-1,few,TRBJ2-7,.,TGCAGCGTTGACCGTGGAACGCGCGAGCAGTACTTC,CSVDRGTREQYF
TRBV18,many,TRBJ2-6,.,TGTGCCAGCTCACCACAGGGAGCTGGGGCCAACGTCCTGACTTTC,CASSPQGAGANVLTF
TRBV18,many,TRBJ1-5,.,TGTGCCAGCTCACCAGGTGAGGGCCTGAGCAATCAGCCCCAGCATTTT,CASSPGEGLSNQPQHF
TRBV6-6,few,TRBJ2-7,.,TGTGCCAGCAGTTACCGAGACTACGAGCAGTACTTC,CASSYRDYEQYF
TRBV18,.,TRBJ2-7,.,TGTGCCAGCTCACCCCCTTCTTCTTACGAGCAGTACTTC,CASSPPSSYEQYF
TRBV30,.,TRBJ1-3,.,TGTGCCTGGAGTTCACCGCGGACCGATTGGACTAACACCATATATTTT,CAWSSPRTDWTNTIYF
TRBV5-6,.,TRBJ2-7,TRBD2,TGTGCCAGCAGCTTGGTAGCGGGGGCCTACGAGCAGTACTTC,CASSLVAGAYEQYF
TRBV12-3/TRBV12-4,many,TRBJ1-3,.,TGTGCCAGCAGTTTAGTCGGTAACTCTGGAAACACCATATATTTT,CASSLVGNSGNTIYF
TRBV19,.,TRBJ1-2,.,TGTGCCAGTAGTATCACACAGGGCGGCGGTAACTATGGCTACACCTTC,CASSITQGGGNYGYTF
TRBV6-5,.,TRBJ2-2,.,TGTGCCAGCTTCGGGGCTGGGGAGCTGTTTTTT,CASFGAGELFF
TRBV28,few,TRBJ1-1,.,TGTGCCAGCAGGTCGGTGGGGTCGAACACTGAAGCTTTCTTT,CASRSVGSNTEAFF
TRBV7-9,.,TRBJ2-1,TRBD2,TGTGCCAGCAGCGCCGGGCGGGAGAAGGGCAATGAGCAGTTCTTC,CASSAGREKGNEQFF
TRBV20-1,many,TRBJ2-3,TRBD2,TGCAGTGAGAACTTGCGGGGGACAGATACGCAGTATTTT,CSENLRGTDTQYF
TRBV11-2,few,TRBJ2-5,.,TGTGCCAGCAGCTTAGATGGGGACCAGTGGGAGACCCAGTACTTC,CASSLDGDQWETQYF
TRBV6-2/TRBV6-3,.,TRBJ2-2,.,TGTGCCAGCAGTGAGTTCGGAGGGCCAGGCGGGGAGCTGTTTTTT,CASSEFGGPGGELFF
TRBV12-5,many,TRBJ2-3,.,TGTGCTACCGGAACGGGGTTTACGACAGATACGCAGTATTTT,CATGTGFTTDTQYF
TRBV4-1,.,TRBJ1-1,.,TGCGCCAGCAGCCAAGTTTTTTCGAACACTGAAGCTTTCTTT,CASSQVFSNTEAFF
TRBV29-1,.,TRBJ2-1,.,TGCAGCGTTGTGGGTCGTTTCTACAATGAGCAGTTCTTC,CSVVGRFYNEQFF
TRBV14,few,TRBJ2-3,TRBD1,TGTGCCAGCAGCCAACGGACAGGGAGTATTTCGACAGATACGCAGTATTTT,CASSQRTGSISTDTQYF
TRBV10-3,.,TRBJ1-1,.,TGTGCCATCAGTGATAAGGGGAACACTGAAGCTTTCTTT,CAISDKGNTEAFF
TRBV11-2,.,TRBJ1-5,TRBD1,TGTGCCAGCAGCTTAGGGACAGGTTCGTATCAGCCCCAGAATTTT,CASSLGTGSYQPQNF
TRBV7-2,.,TRBJ2-3,TRBD2,TGTGCCAGCAGCCGGGGGGGGCTAGCGGGCACGGATACGCAGTATTTT,CASSRGGLAGTDTQYF
TRBV3-1,.,TRBJ2-5,.,TGTGCCAGCAGCCATTACCGGGACCCCCAAGAGACCCAGTACTTC,CASSHYRDPQETQYF
TRBV6-2/TRBV6-3,.,TRBJ1-1,.,TGTGCCAGCAGCCCTCAGATGAACACTGAAGCTTTCTTT,CASSPQMNTEAFF
TRBV7-9,many,TRBJ2-1,TRBD1,TGTGCCAGCAGTCCCGGGACAGGGGGTTTGATTGAGCAGTTCTTC,CASSPGTGGLIEQFF
TRBV19,few,TRBJ2-3,.,TGTGCCAGTAGTATAGATCGCGCAGATACGCAGTATTTT,CASSIDRADTQYF
TRBV29-1,many,TRBJ1-1,.,TGCAGCGTTGAAAAACGGATGAACACTGAAGCTTTCTTT,CSVEKRMNTEAFF
TRBV6-6,many,TRBJ2-2,.,TGTGCCAGCGCTAAAGAGGGGCGGACACAGCTGTTTTTT,CASAKEGRTQLFF
TRBV21-1,.,TRBJ1-6,.,TGTGCCAGCAGCCGGTCCGGACAGGACAATTCACCCCTCCACTTT,CASSRSGQDNSPLHF
TRBV20-1,many,TRBJ1-2,.,TGCAGTGCTGGGACGGATTTAGATGGCTACACCTTC,CSAGTDLDGYTF
TRBV5-1,many,TRBJ2-5,.,TGCGCCAGCAGCTTGATGCCCCGGGCCCAAAAAGAGACCCAGTACTTC,CASSLMPRAQKETQYF
TRBV19,few,TRBJ2-3,TRBD2,TGTGCCAGTAGTCGCGTAGCGGGAGGGCCCCAAGATACGCAGTATTTT,CASSRVAGGPQDTQYF
TRBV6-2/TRBV6-3,few,TRBJ1-2,.,TGTGCCAGCAGTGACAGGCCCGACTATGGCTACACCTTC,CASSDRPDYGYTF
TRBV24-1,few,TRBJ2-1,.,TGTGCCACCAGTGACCCGGGACGGCTCCATGCCCATGAGCAGTTCTTC,CATSDPGRLHAHEQFF
TRBV18,.,TRBJ1-2,TRBD1,TGTGCCAGCTCTGGACAGGGTGGTGGCTACACCTTC,CASSGQGGGYTF
TRBV3-1,.,TRBJ2-7,TRBD1,TGTGCCAGCAGCCAGCGGACAGGGACCTACGAGCAGTACTTC,CASSQRTGTYEQYF
TRBV19,few,TRBJ2-4,.,TGTGCCAGTAGTACCCAGGGCGCTACCAAAAACATTCAGTACTTC,CASSTQGATKNIQYF
TRBV7-2,.,TRBJ2-7,.,TGTGCCAGCAGCCGAGGACGGCTGGCCTACGAGCAGTACTTC,CASSRGRLAYEQYF
TRBV20-1,.,TRBJ2-3,.,TGCAGTGCTAGAGTTGCGGGGTCCGGAGATACGCAGTATTTT,CSARVAGSGDTQYF
TRBV7-2,many,TRBJ1-4,.,TGTGCCAGCAGCTTACCTAATGAAAAACTGTTTTTT,CASSLPNEKLFF
TRBV6-5,many,TRBJ2-5,.,TGTGCCAGCAGTACCCCAGAGACCCAGTACTTC,CASSTPETQYF